The clone carrying this T cell receptor beta chain was picked up one time. Antigen unknown. It was with 60 Vbeta and 13 Jbeta primers that the PCR ran. Some clones are missing from TCRdb's copy, which holds only in-frame ones; the method was immunoSEQ multiplex PCR. The top ten clones hold 6% to 7% of a sample with several thousand clones, 65% to 85% of them seen once. This CDR3 region has 13 residues. Looked up from germline, CDR1 is SGDLS and CDR2 is YYNGEE. Trimming pared 1 base from V and 3 bases from J, leaving 7 bases between. The data originate from a study of cytomegalovirus exposure and HLA in healthy donors. On the study more broadly: HLA-typed donors contributed 65 million to 95 million unique TCRs, which were held in an early data release.

Study-wide findings and caveats: TCR beta sequences numbering 16,951 were associated with HLA alleles at 0.05 false discovery rate in a later analysis. Reports indicated that the classifier achieved high specificity and sensitivity in diagnosing cytomegalovirus status. Productive rates of about 90% or about 30% were seen for most TCR beta V segments in an earlier analysis.

The chain links TRBV9 to TRBJ1-1, with no clear D. The receptor was isolated from a woman in her thirties or forties in good health and CMV-seropositive. Sequenced material: PBMCs. Here the CDR3 reads CASSVSPDTEAFF. DNA of the CDR3: TGTGCCAGCAGCGTAAGTCCGGACACTGAAGCTTTCTTT.